Shown below are 26 T cell receptor beta chains from a single sample sequenced in a study of blood T cell repertoires in COVID-19. Clones were sequenced by immunoSEQ multiplex PCR, and TCRdb holds only the in-frame ones, with some missing. The sample shows under 500,000 clones, roughly 90% of them seen only once. Sequenced input: peripheral blood. These receptors were taken from a woman younger than 45 with acute or convalescent COVID-19.

The V call is TRBV5-1, the J call TRBJ2-5, with no clear D. V was pared by 7 bases and J by 4 bases, with 14 bases between. CDR1 is SGHRS and CDR2 is YFSETQ in the germline V gene. CDR3 length equals 13 residues. This CDR3 is CASGPENRETQYF. As DNA, the CDR3 is TGCGCCAGCGGGCCAGAGAACAGAGAGACCCAGTACTTC.

The chain employs TRBV29-1 and TRBJ2-2; 8 bases agree with TRBD1. The CDR3 is 17 residues long. Germline V lookup: CDR1 SQVTM, CDR2 ANQGSEA. Unmatched junction bases numbered 13, after V lost 4 bases and J lost 3 bases. The CDR3 coding sequence is TGCAGCGTTGCGGGACCCGACAGGGGTGGATACACCGGGGAGCTGTTTTTT. Protein sequence: CSVAGPDRGGYTGELFF.

V is TRBV3-1 (or the pseudogene TRBV3-2) and J is TRBJ2-3; D call uncertain. Trimming left V 3 bases short and J 5 bases short, with 6 bases between. Germline V CDR1 and CDR2: LGHDT, YNNKEL (reference sequence). The CDR3 covers 12 residues. This CDR3 reads CASSHLGDTQYF. The CDR3 DNA follows: TGTGCCAGCAGCCATCTAGGAGATACGCAGTATTTT.

The chain uses TRBV19 and TRBJ1-1; D perhaps matches TRBD1 (5 bases). This CDR3 is built from 15 residues. V was pared by 1 base and J by 5 bases, with 14 bases between. Germline lookup yields CDR1 LNHDA and CDR2 SQIVND (reference sequence). CDR3 bases: TGTGCCAGTAGTATAGGGGGGGGGATTCGGACTGAAGCTTTCTTT. This translates into CASSIGGGIRTEAFF.

The CDR3 nucleotides are TGTGCCAGTAGTTGGTCTACAGGGGATGAGCAGTTCTTC. Amino acid sequence: CASSWSTGDEQFF. V usage is TRBV19 and J usage is TRBJ2-1, with 7 bases fitting TRBD1. The V segment lost 5 bases and the J segment 8 bases; nucleotides outside the gene matches: 6. This CDR3 contains 13 residues. CDR1 LNHDA and CDR2 SQIVND come from the germline V gene (reference sequence).

The chain recombines TRBV6-6 with TRBJ2-5; TRBD2 might be the D (6 bases). Trimming left V 0 bases short and J 2 bases short, with 13 bases between. Germline CDR1 and CDR2: MNHNY and SVGAGI (reference sequence). This CDR3 region has 16 residues. Written as DNA, the CDR3 is TGTGCCAGCAGTTACTCGGGGGGATTTCGACAAGAGACCCAGTACTTC. This sequence encodes CASSYSGGFRQETQYF.

The chain has TRBV5-4 and TRBJ1-1, with 7 positions matching TRBD1. CDR1 is SGHNT, CDR2 YYREEE, per germline (reference sequence). Losses at the gene ends were 4 bases for V and 10 bases for J; bases not matched to a gene: 25. This CDR3 contains 18 residues. The CDR3 sequence: CASSLEGAGAHSYQGAFF. The CDR3 DNA reads TGTGCCAGCAGCCTAGAGGGGGCAGGGGCCCACAGTTATCAAGGAGCTTTCTTT.

A few counts support this clone. The CDR3 loop is CASSHPSRGGRKGEQYF. In DNA, the CDR3 is TGTGCCAGCAGCCATCCCTCCCGGGGGGGCCGAAAAGGCGAGCAGTACTTC. The V and J genes are TRBV3-1 (or the pseudogene TRBV3-2) and TRBJ2-7; 8 nucleotides align to TRBD2. V trimming: 3 bases; J trimming: 6 bases; junction bases outside the gene matches: 16. Germline loops: CDR1 LGHDT, CDR2 YNNKEL (reference sequence). The CDR3 has 17 amino acids.

The genes are TRBV5-6 and TRBJ1-5; perhaps TRBD1 as D (5 bases). This CDR3 contains 12 residues. Trimming removed 4 bases at V and 7 bases at J, with 9 bases between. CDR1 and CDR2 (germline): SGHDT, YYEEEE. The CDR3 region has the DNA TGTGCCAGCAGCCGGGGGGGACAGCCCCAGCATTTT. It specifies CASSRGGQPQHF.

V gene TRBV5-1 combines with J gene TRBJ2-3; a weak D match, TRBD2 (6 bases). The CDR3 is made up of 14 amino acids. The V and J ends lost 1 base and 6 bases respectively, with 12 bases between them. Germline values: CDR1 SGHRS, CDR2 YFSETQ. The CDR3 protein is CASSLTGEIDTQYF. CDR3 in DNA: TGCGCCAGCAGCTTGACGGGGGAAATTGATACGCAGTATTTT.

The V and J genes are TRBV27 and TRBJ1-4, with 9 bases aligning to TRBD1. Germline values: CDR1 MNHEY, CDR2 SMNVEV (reference sequence). After removal of 4 bases from V and 8 bases from J, the junction contained 14 bases not matched to a gene. This CDR3 contains 17 residues. The CDR3 sequence: CASSSSPLQGAGEKLFF. DNA for the CDR3: TGTGCCAGCAGTTCTTCCCCTTTACAGGGGGCTGGGGAAAAACTGTTTTTT.

This clone was recorded once. This chain links TRBV9 with TRBJ2-5, with TRBD2 as a possible D gene (5 bases). CDR1 is SGDLS and CDR2 is YYNGEE in the germline V gene. V dropped 1 base and J dropped 5 bases, with 12 bases sitting between them. CDR3 length: 14 amino acids. The CDR3 here is CASSVLGSGETQYF. The CDR3 DNA follows: TGTGCCAGCAGCGTATTGGGATCGGGGGAGACCCAGTACTTC.

The chain joins TRBV5-4 to TRBJ2-2; D remains unclear. Germline V CDR1 and CDR2: SGHNT, YYREEE (reference sequence). The CDR3 has 16 amino acids. Trimming removed 4 bases from V and 6 bases from J, with 19 bases in between. The CDR3 region has the DNA TGTGCCAGCAGCCCTCGACAAGCCCCCTCTTCCGGGGAGCTGTTTTTT. It is translated as CASSPRQAPSSGELFF.

The J gene is TRBJ1-1, the V gene TRBV5-1; no firm D call. Trimming took off 4 bases at V and 2 bases at J, with 15 bases between the two ends. This CDR3 is built from 15 residues. Per the germline V gene, CDR1 is SGHRS and CDR2 is YFSETQ. In DNA form, the CDR3 reads TGCGCCAGCAGCCCCGCACCGGAGGGTAACACTGAAGCTTTCTTT. This sequence encodes CASSPAPEGNTEAFF. Filled out from reference TRBV5-1 and TRBJ1-1, the complete variable domain reads KAGVTQTPRYLIKTRGQQVTLSCSPISGHRSVSWYQQTPGQGLQFLFEYFSETQRNKGNFPGRFSGRQFSNSRSEMNVSTLELGDSALYLCASSPAPEGNTEAFFGQGTRLTVV.

This clone was counted a single time. The rearrangement uses TRBV19 and TRBJ1-5; D may be TRBD1 (5 bases). The V gene's germline CDR1 is LNHDA and CDR2 SQIVND (reference sequence). Trimming shortened V by 5 bases and J by 0 bases, and 17 bases separated the two germline ends. The CDR3 loop spans 17 amino acids. CDR3 sequence: CASSGDAGGYSNQPQHF. DNA for the CDR3: TGTGCCAGTAGTGGCGATGCGGGGGGGTATAGCAATCAGCCCCAGCATTTT.

The chain carries TRBV4-1 and TRBJ1-5; weak D call: TRBD1 (5 bases). CDR3 length: 14 amino acids. Germline-derived CDR1 and CDR2 are MGHRA and YSYEKL. Trimming pared 6 bases from V and 2 bases from J, leaving 11 bases between. The CDR3 protein is CASSLGPGNQPQHF. CDR3 nucleotide sequence: TGCGCCAGCAGTTTGGGGCCTGGCAATCAGCCCCAGCATTTT.

CDR3 sequence: CASSPHKGRGMNTEAFF. DNA for the CDR3: TGTGCCAGCAGCCCACACAAAGGGAGAGGGATGAACACTGAAGCTTTCTTT. The V gene is TRBV13, the J gene TRBJ1-1; no clear D. The V gene's germline CDR1 is PRHDT and CDR2 FYEKMQ (reference sequence). The CDR3 is 17 amino acids. The ends were cut back, 5 bases at V and 0 bases at J, with 19 bases in the middle.

Worth noting for this clone: Other nucleotide sequences from this sample produce the same CDR3. V gene TRBV5-4 combines with J gene TRBJ2-1; TRBD2 agrees at 8 bases. The CDR3 consists of 18 residues. V shed 5 bases, J shed 4 bases, and the junction held 17 bases outside the gene matches. Germline CDR1 is SGHNT and CDR2 is YYREEE (reference sequence). The CDR3 DNA sequence: TGTGCCAGCAGTCTTGCTGTCCTGACCAGCGGGGGATACAATGAGCAGTTCTTC. Amino acid sequence: CASSLAVLTSGGYNEQFF.

The V call is TRBV2, the J call TRBJ1-6; 7 positions match TRBD1. Germline lookup yields CDR1 SNHLY and CDR2 FYNNEI. The CDR3 loop spans 16 amino acids. The J segment lost 0 bases and the V segment lost 3 bases, leaving 2 bases of the junction unmatched. The CDR3 reads CASSEDRSSYNSPLHF. In nucleotides, the CDR3 is TGTGCCAGCAGTGAGGACAGGAGCTCCTATAATTCACCCCTCCACTTT.

In this sample, this clone turned up once. The chain carries TRBV9 and TRBJ2-2; the match to TRBD1 covers 9 bases. Germline CDR1 and CDR2: SGDLS and YYNGEE. Losses at the gene ends were 3 bases for V and 5 bases for J; bases not matched to a gene: 8. CDR3 length: 16 amino acids. The CDR3 reads CASSGQGEGGTGELFF. The CDR3 DNA sequence: TGTGCCAGCAGCGGACAGGGGGAAGGGGGGACCGGGGAGCTGTTTTTT.

The V call is TRBV6-6, the J call TRBJ2-7; D is perhaps TRBD2 (5 bases). The germline V and J ends were trimmed by 0 bases and 5 bases, with 11 bases remaining between them. Germline loops: CDR1 MNHNY, CDR2 SVGAGI (reference sequence). The CDR3 is 14 amino acids. The CDR3 sequence is CASSYSRVPHEQYF. For the CDR3, the DNA is TGTGCCAGCAGTTACTCGAGGGTGCCCCACGAGCAGTACTTC.

The chain combines TRBV7-2 with TRBJ1-3, with 7 bases that match TRBD1. Trimming at V came to 5 bases and at J to 4 bases, leaving 5 bases not matched to a gene. CDR1 is SGHTA, CDR2 FQGNSA, per germline. This CDR3 spans 14 amino acids. The CDR3 protein is CASSKGQIGNTIYF. The CDR3 DNA is TGTGCCAGCAGCAAGGGACAGATAGGAAACACCATATATTTT.

The rearrangement uses TRBV7-2 and TRBJ2-7; D unclear. The CDR3 has 14 amino acids. Trimming removed 1 base at V and 6 bases at J, with 13 bases between. CDR1 and CDR2 (germline): SGHTA, FQGNSA. The CDR3 DNA reads as TGTGCCAGCAGCTTAGTCGAGCGAGGATTCGAGCAGTACTTC. Its protein is CASSLVERGFEQYF.

The rearrangement links TRBV5-1 to TRBJ2-6; a possible D gene is TRBD1 (7 bases). The ends were cut back, 1 base at V and 3 bases at J, with 14 bases in the middle. Germline CDR1 and CDR2: SGHRS and YFSETQ. The CDR3 sequence is 17 residues long. The CDR3 DNA reads as TGCGCCAGCAGCTTGACACAGGGGAGGTTTGGGGCCAACGTCCTGACTTTC. It codes for CASSLTQGRFGANVLTF.

This clone was found once. A read error may account for a junction end that differs from germline. The chain recombines TRBV20-1 with TRBJ2-7; D gene uncertain. Germline lookup yields CDR1 DFQATT and CDR2 SNEGSKA (reference sequence). The CDR3 extends over 8 amino acids. CDR3 residues: CRVLSLVF. The CDR3 nucleotides are TGCAGGGTTTTGAGTTTGGTATTC.

V and J are TRBV24-1 and TRBJ2-5; 9 bases match TRBD1. Germline CDR1 reads KGHDR; CDR2 reads SFDVKD. The CDR3 runs 15 residues. Trimming cost V 5 bases and J 2 bases; bases outside gene matches: 5. CDR3 DNA sequence: TGTGCCACCAGTGGTAGGACAGGGGCTCAAGAGACCCAGTACTTC. Translation: CATSGRTGAQETQYF.